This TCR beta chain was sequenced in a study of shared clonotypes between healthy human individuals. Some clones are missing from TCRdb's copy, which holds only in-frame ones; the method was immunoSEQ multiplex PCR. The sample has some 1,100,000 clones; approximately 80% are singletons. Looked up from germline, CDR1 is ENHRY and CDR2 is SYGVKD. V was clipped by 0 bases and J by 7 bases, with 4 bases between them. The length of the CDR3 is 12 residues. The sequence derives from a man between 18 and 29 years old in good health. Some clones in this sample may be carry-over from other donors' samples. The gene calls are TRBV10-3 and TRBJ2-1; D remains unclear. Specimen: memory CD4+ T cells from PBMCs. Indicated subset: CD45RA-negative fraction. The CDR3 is CAISESGNEQFF. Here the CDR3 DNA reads TGTGCCATCAGTGAGTCGGGGAATGAGCAGTTCTTC.